This T cell receptor (beta chain) was obtained from a study of OX40 agonist ivuxolimab in advanced cancers. Trimming shortened V by 4 bases and J by 6 bases, and 16 bases separated the two germline ends. Germline V lookup: CDR1 LGHNA, CDR2 YSLEER. The CDR3 is 15 amino acids. TCRdb's copy holds only in-frame clones and misses some; the assay was immunoSEQ multiplex PCR. The profile covers about 20,000 clones, with roughly 90% appearing a single time and about 15% taken by the ten largest. The receptor comes from an adult with an advanced solid tumor such as melanoma, head and neck, liver or kidney cancer. This chain links TRBV4-3 with TRBJ1-3; TRBD1 might be the D (5 bases). Sequenced material: CD4+ or CD8+ T cells sorted from blood, taken in a trial of the OX40 agonist ivuxolimab. The CDR3 sequence is CASSLLGTPQNTIYF. The CDR3 DNA reads as TGCGCCAGCAGCCTTCTCGGGACCCCACAAAACACCATATATTTT.